The source of this T cell receptor beta chain is a study of blood T cells in healthy people across ages. With a J-beta primer mix and a sample-barcoded 5' primer, a second PCR ran roughly 6 to 11 cycles. Each sample yielded at least 3 million CDR3-containing paired-end reads. TCRdb fed the 5' RACE reads into MiXCR, producing one record per CDR3 protein. The sample has hundreds of thousands of distinct CDR3 sequences; about 61% are singletons. The V segment lost 6 bases and the J segment 4 bases; nucleotides outside the gene matches: 9. Germline-derived CDR1 and CDR2 are MNHEY and SVGEGT. The CDR3 loop spans 15 amino acids.

Sequenced input: blood. The clonotype originates from a middle-aged man in good health. The J gene is TRBJ2-1, the V gene TRBV6-2 or TRBV6-3, with 7 bases that match TRBD1. CDR3 sequence reads: CASRKGQTAYNEQFF. CDR3 coding DNA: TGTGCCAGCAGAAAGGGACAGACAGCTTACAATGAGCAGTTCTTC.